This TCR beta chain was captured by sequencing in a study of blood T cells in healthy people across ages. This clonotype was seen only a few times. Each sample yielded at least 6.5 million isolated PBMCs. Trimming cost V 0 bases and J 9 bases; bases outside gene matches: 8. Germline CDR1 MGHRA, CDR2 YSYEKL. This CDR3 spans 14 amino acids. Through a sample-barcoded 5' primer and a J-beta primer mix, a second PCR was run for roughly 7 to 11 cycles. TCRdb reprocessed the 5' RACE reads with MiXCR, giving one entry per CDR3 protein. The sample includes about 1.5 million distinct CDR3 sequences, approximately 38% seen only once; the top ten take less than 8%.

This sequence originates from a woman between 18 and 29 years old in good health. The chain couples TRBV4-1 to TRBJ2-7, with TRBD2 matching 7 bases. The source material was blood. In DNA form, the CDR3 reads TGCGCCAGCAGCCAAGACCCCGCGGGAGCGCGGCAGTACTTC. Translation: CASSQDPAGARQYF.